This section outlines one T cell receptor (beta chain) sequence together with its context. As yet, its antigen is unknown. Data came from immunoSEQ multiplex PCR; TCRdb stores just in-frame clones and leaves some out. Of 95,000 to 100,000 clones in the sample, approximately 90% are singletons; the top ten hold 1% to 1.5%. These data come from a study of T cell responses to AZD1222 COVID-19 vaccine. Points from the study as a whole: The study found Spike-specific TCR breadth and depth rose after two AZD1222 doses.

The V gene lost 0 bases and the J gene lost 5 bases, with 9 bases spanning the gap. Germline assignment: CDR1 KGHDR and CDR2 SFDVKD. The CDR3 has 14 amino acids. This rearrangement joins TRBV24-1 to TRBJ2-5; D is unclear. This sequence was found in an adult in good health. The input for sequencing was peripheral blood, taken on day 0 of AZD1222 vaccination. The CDR3 DNA is TGTGCCACCAGTGATTTGAGGGCAGTGGAGACCCAGTACTTC. Amino acids: CATSDLRAVETQYF.